Listed below are T cell receptor beta chains from one sample, sequenced in a study of blood T cell repertoires in COVID-19. The repertoire was sequenced with immunoSEQ multiplex PCR; TCRdb's copy has only in-frame clones and lacks some. This table holds 270,000 or so clones, nearly 90% found once. The sequencing sample was made of peripheral blood. These receptor sequences come from a woman aged 35 to 49 who had recovered from COVID-19. The CDR3 runs from the conserved cysteine through the conserved F or W.

cdr3_aa v_call
CASSLDPGPQETQYF TRBV5-1
CASSPELAGALDTQYF TRBV5-1
CASRSIGQGKGYTF TRBV2
CASSLGRWDKNIQYF TRBV27
CASSSQSGASYNEQFF TRBV6-5
CAVELGGTEAFF TRBV30
CACSTGAGQPQHF TRBV30
CAWGTGSGANVLTF TRBV30
CASRRGQGKVDGYTF TRBV5-1
CASGKTGGDTQYF TRBV12-3/TRBV12-4
CASSPRQGLATEAFF TRBV7-6
CASSQERRLAGWETQYF TRBV4-3
CASSLEAGGPGETQYF TRBV5-1
CASSQDLNFNYGYTF TRBV4-3
CASKSPPGLAGLEETQYF TRBV10-1
CASAGGSNTEAFF TRBV2
CASSLGGGDWSTDTQYF TRBV5-4
CASHDPGTDTQYF TRBV5-1
CASSLGQLDNSPLHF TRBV5-1
CASSPYQGDDTEAFF TRBV18
CASSQATGGYEQYF TRBV4-1
CASSSNRAGYGYTF TRBV6-5
CASSTRVRADTQYF TRBV6-5
CASTHPDTEAFF TRBV6-6
CAISATGSYGYTF TRBV10-3
CASSPPDRLNEQFF TRBV28
CASNAASGGPTPHYEQFF TRBV28
CATGKGADTGELFF TRBV24-1
CASTGGGYTGELFF TRBV2
CASTNGGSSYNEQFF TRBV9
CASSLPSGGITTDTQYF TRBV9
CASSAGRLGETQYF TRBV5-4
CASSQGGSGINQPQHF TRBV4-1
CASSRPLSGLTYF TRBV7-9
CAISEDSTNSPLHF TRBV10-3
CASRRQGSSGANVLTF TRBV19
CASSPPSGDISEQFF TRBV25-1
CASSLAGGNLNEQFF TRBV7-9
CASSGRLANTGELFF TRBV7-2
CASSTGKLNTEAFF TRBV28
CAISTSGTSETEFF TRBV10-3
CASSLWQGGVSPLHF TRBV7-9
CAWSVEGRDYTF TRBV30
CASSISSIGGLDTQYF TRBV19
CATLGRQRANYGYTF TRBV28
CASSRASGQSTYGYTF TRBV18
CASSEGLGLYNEQFF TRBV10-1
CASSREALTDTQYF TRBV14
CASSYWPGTSGSVDEQFF TRBV27
CASSIHPGRVGTGELFF TRBV19
CASSIAGPRYGYTF TRBV11-2
CASSLSGLHTEAFF TRBV6-5
CASSVTGGIHNEQFF TRBV9
CASSLPGQANNQPQHF TRBV28
CASSSTWGQRLNEQFF TRBV6-5
CASSQEGSGANVLTF TRBV19
CASREGRGVNTEAFF TRBV5-5